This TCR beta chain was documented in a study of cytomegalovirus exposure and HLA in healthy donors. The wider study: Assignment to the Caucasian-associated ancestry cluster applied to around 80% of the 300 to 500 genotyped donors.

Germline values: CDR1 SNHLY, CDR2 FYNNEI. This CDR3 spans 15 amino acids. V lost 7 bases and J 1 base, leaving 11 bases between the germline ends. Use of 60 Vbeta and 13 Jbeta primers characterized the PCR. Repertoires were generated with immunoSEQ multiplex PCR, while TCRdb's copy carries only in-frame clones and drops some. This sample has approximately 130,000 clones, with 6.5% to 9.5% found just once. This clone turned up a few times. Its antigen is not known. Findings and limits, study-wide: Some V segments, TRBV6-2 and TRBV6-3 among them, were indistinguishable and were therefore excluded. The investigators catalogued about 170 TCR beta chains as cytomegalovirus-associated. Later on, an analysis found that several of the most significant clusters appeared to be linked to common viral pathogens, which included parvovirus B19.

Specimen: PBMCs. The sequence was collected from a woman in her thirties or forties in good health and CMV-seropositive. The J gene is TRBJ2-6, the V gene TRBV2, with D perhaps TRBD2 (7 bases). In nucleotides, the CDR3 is TGTGCCAGCACCAAGGGGGGGTCTGGGGCCAACGTCCTGACTTTC. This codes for CASTKGGSGANVLTF.